The 11 T cell receptor beta chains below come from one sample, sequenced in a study of blood T cells in healthy people across ages. The authors ran a second PCR of about 6 to 11 cycles using a sample-barcoded 5' primer and a J-beta primer mix. TCRdb called the 5' RACE reads again in MiXCR, with one record for every CDR3 protein. The table lists about 1.1 million distinct CDR3 sequences, roughly two fifths of them singletons, with about an eighth in the top ten. The sample was blood. Receptor source: a man between 18 and 29 years old in good health.

This clonotype came up once. The junction shows a germline mismatch at one end, possibly a read error. The rearrangement joins TRBV28 to TRBJ1-6; 8 nucleotides line up with TRBD1. Germline CDR1 MDHEN, CDR2 SYDVKM. The CDR3 runs to 13 residues. Here the CDR3 reads CASIPGGRSPPHF. CDR3 nucleotide sequence: TGTGCCAGCATCCCAGGGGGCAGATCACCCCCCCACTTT.

This rearrangement joins TRBV6-2 or TRBV6-3 to TRBJ1-1; 8 bases align to TRBD1. Per the germline V gene, CDR1 is MNHEY and CDR2 is SVGEGT. The length of the CDR3 is 17 residues. V trimming: 8 bases; J trimming: 1 base; junction bases outside the gene matches: 15. This CDR3 is CASVRGQGFVANTEAFF. The CDR3 DNA follows: TGTGCCAGCGTCCGAGGACAGGGTTTTGTAGCGAACACTGAAGCTTTCTTT.

This clonotype showed up just a few times. The rearrangement joins TRBV6-2 or TRBV6-3 to TRBJ2-6; the D gene is possibly TRBD1 (6 bases). The CDR3 has 15 amino acids. V gave up 2 bases and J gave up 11 bases, with 16 bases separating them. Germline V lookup: CDR1 MNHEY, CDR2 SVGEGT. The CDR3 protein is CASSYTPGTIYVLTF. The CDR3 nucleotides are TGTGCCAGCAGTTACACCCCGGGGACAATATACGTCCTGACTTTC.

The V call is TRBV5-1, the J call TRBJ1-3, with a weak D call TRBD1 (5 bases). Trimming took off 4 bases at V and 0 bases at J, with 14 bases between the two ends. The CDR3 is 16 residues long. Germline CDR1 reads SGHRS; CDR2 reads YFSETQ. The DNA of the CDR3 is TGCGCCAGCAGCGTTACACAGGCCAACTCTGGAAACACCATATATTTT. Protein sequence: CASSVTQANSGNTIYF.

The chain recombines TRBV10-3 with TRBJ2-2; 8 positions match TRBD1. This CDR3 is built from 15 residues. Germline CDR1 reads ENHRY; CDR2 reads SYGVKD. V shed 3 bases and J 6 bases; nucleotides not matched to a gene: 6. The DNA of the CDR3 is TGTGCCATCAGTGATACCGGACAGGGAGCCGGGGAGCTGTTTTTT. The encoded protein is CAISDTGQGAGELFF.

Regarding this clonotype: At one end, the junction sequence differs from germline, possibly due to a read error. This chain connects TRBV3-1 to TRBJ2-6; D remains unclear. This CDR3 has 14 residues. Germline values: CDR1 LGHDT, CDR2 YNNKEL (reference sequence). The CDR3 is CANSQDRRANVLTF. CDR3 in DNA: TGTGCCAACAGCCAAGATAGAAGGGCCAACGTCCTGACTTTC.

The chain links TRBV20-1 to TRBJ2-1; 8 bases fit TRBD2. The CDR3 consists of 18 residues. Germline CDR1 reads DFQATT; CDR2 reads SNEGSKA (reference sequence). V shed 0 bases and J 6 bases; nucleotides not matched to a gene: 16. CDR3 nucleotides: TGCAGTGCTAGAGATGTAGGGGCGGGGGGCCTTAAATTCAATGAGCAGTTCTTC. Its translation is CSARDVGAGGLKFNEQFF.

The chain uses TRBV12-3 or TRBV12-4 and TRBJ1-5; D remains ambiguous. Trimming shortened V by 6 bases and J by 4 bases, and 10 bases separated the two germline ends. This CDR3 is 13 amino acids long. CDR3 sequence: CASSRIGNQPQHF. The CDR3 DNA reads TGTGCCAGCAGCCGGATCGGGAATCAGCCCCAGCATTTT.

The chain employs TRBV20-1 and TRBJ1-2; D remains ambiguous. Germline V gives CDR1 DFQATT, CDR2 SNEGSKA (reference sequence). The CDR3 is 9 amino acids. The V end lost 6 bases, the J end lost 8 bases, and 7 bases lay between the germline ends. CDR3 loop: CSAKSGYTF. As DNA, the CDR3 is TGCAGTGCCAAATCGGGCTACACCTTC.

This clonotype came up once. This rearrangement joins TRBV12-3 or TRBV12-4 to TRBJ2-1; 14 bases fit TRBD2. Unmatched junction bases numbered 6, after V lost 2 bases and J lost 9 bases. The CDR3 runs 16 residues. The chain's CDR3 is CASSLLRTSGRTEQFF. CDR3 sequence (DNA): TGTGCCAGCAGTTTACTACGGACTAGCGGGAGGACTGAGCAGTTCTTC.

In this sample, this clonotype turned up a few times. V usage is TRBV7-2 and J usage is TRBJ2-5, with D possibly being TRBD1 or TRBD2 (5 bases each). This CDR3 is 14 amino acids long. Trimming pared 3 bases from V and 1 base from J, leaving 9 bases between. Germline V gives CDR1 SGHTA, CDR2 FQGNSA. The CDR3 is CASSFPGTQETQYF. The CDR3 nucleotides read TGTGCCAGCAGCTTCCCCGGGACCCAAGAGACCCAGTACTTC.